Listed here is a single T cell receptor (beta chain). Its antigen remains unidentified. The data stem from a study of T cell responses to AZD1222 COVID-19 vaccine. Study-level background: Combined were second doses at about 4 or about 12 weeks. Study results and limitations: Without day 14 samples, only post-peak T cell repertoires were studied.

This table comes from immunoSEQ multiplex PCR, and its TCRdb copy is limited to in-frame clones, with some not included. The sample carries about 170,000 clones, 80% to 90% recorded once. The specimen comprised peripheral blood, sampled on day 0 of AZD1222 vaccination. The clonotype comes from an adult in good health.

The CDR3 sequence is CASSLDPGQPYEQYF. The CDR3 coding sequence is TGTGCCAGCAGCTTGGATCCGGGACAGCCCTACGAGCAGTACTTC. V is TRBV5-4 and J is TRBJ2-7, with 7 bases lining up with TRBD1. The CDR3 is 15 amino acids. Unmatched junction bases numbered 5, after V lost 0 bases and J lost 2 bases. The germline CDR1 and CDR2 sequences are SGHNT and YYREEE (reference sequence).